This T cell receptor (beta chain) emerged from a study of cytomegalovirus exposure and HLA in healthy donors. Notes on the study in general: The authors judged a highly shared variant cluster likely a sequencing artifact.

On this clone itself: What it binds is unknown.

There are 16 residues in the CDR3. CDR1 SGHAT and CDR2 FQNNGV come from the germline V gene. The trim removed 0 bases at V and 4 bases at J, leaving 4 bases unmatched. PCR involved 60 Vbeta and 13 Jbeta primers. Authors' processing steps: Among the unique TCR beta chains that a later analysis counted, 75 million to 85 million in all, about 11 million were shared. Clones were sequenced by immunoSEQ multiplex PCR, and TCRdb holds only the in-frame ones, with some missing. V and J calls and clone size are as listed in that table; D and trimming were resolved from the DNA. Here the sample spans 110,000 to 150,000 clones, about 81% being singletons.

The chain carries TRBV11-2 and TRBJ1-2; 11 bases agree with TRBD1. Sequenced: PBMCs. The source is a man aged 25-45 years in good health and CMV-seronegative. The CDR3 protein is CASSLDGGTGGYGYTF. The CDR3 nucleotides read TGTGCCAGCAGCTTAGATGGGGGGACAGGGGGCTATGGCTACACCTTC.